A single sample is the source of the 20 T cell receptor beta chains below, sequenced in a study of T cells in pancreatic ductal adenocarcinoma. This table comes from immunoSEQ multiplex PCR, and its TCRdb copy is limited to in-frame clones, with some not included. The sample has 85,000 to 120,000 clones, 90% to 95% seen once. No neoadjuvant therapy was given to the selected pancreatic ductal adenocarcinoma patients before their surgery. The sequenced material came from PBMCs. These receptors were taken from a human donor with pancreatic ductal adenocarcinoma.

The chain joins TRBV6-1 to TRBJ2-7; no firm D call. The V gene's germline CDR1 is MNHNS and CDR2 SASEGT. CDR3 length equals 12 residues. Trimming pared 3 bases from V and 12 bases from J, leaving 15 bases between. CDR3 nucleotide sequence: TGTGCCAGCAGTGATAAGGCCTACGAGGTGTACTTC. It is translated as CASSDKAYEVYF.

This CDR3 is CASSFGRGDTQYF. As DNA, the CDR3 is TGTGCCAGCAGTTTCGGCAGGGGCGATACGCAGTATTTT. The rearrangement joins TRBV28 to TRBJ2-3, with D possibly TRBD1 on 6 matching bases. The CDR3 runs to 13 residues. V dropped 3 bases and J dropped 6 bases, with 10 bases sitting between them. CDR1 is MDHEN and CDR2 is SYDVKM in the germline V gene.

The chain links TRBV19 to TRBJ2-5, with D possibly being TRBD1 (6 bases). In germline, CDR1 is LNHDA, CDR2 SQIVND (reference sequence). CDR3 length: 14 amino acids. The ends were cut back, 7 bases at V and 4 bases at J, with 16 bases in the middle. The CDR3 sequence is CASTAGSGAETQYF. CDR3 in DNA: TGTGCCAGTACCGCCGGATCAGGGGCAGAGACCCAGTACTTC.

The V and J genes are TRBV5-4 and TRBJ1-3; D not certain. Germline assignment: CDR1 SGHNT and CDR2 YYREEE (reference sequence). Trimming pared 3 bases from V and 8 bases from J, leaving 12 bases between. The CDR3 consists of 13 residues. Here the CDR3 reads CASSSLGIDTIYF. The CDR3 DNA reads TGTGCCAGCAGCTCGCTCGGGATCGACACCATATATTTT.

The J gene is TRBJ2-6, the V gene TRBV29-1; 11 nucleotides agree with TRBD1. V shed 4 bases, J shed 3 bases, and the junction held 8 bases outside the gene matches. Germline V gene lookup returns CDR1 SQVTM and CDR2 ANQGSEA. The CDR3 is 17 amino acids. The CDR3 sequence is CSVVVGDRGFGANVLTF. The CDR3 DNA reads TGCAGCGTTGTGGTTGGGGACAGGGGGTTTGGGGCCAACGTCCTGACTTTC.

The chain combines TRBV19 with TRBJ1-4, with D possibly matching TRBD1 (6 bases). Trimming removed 3 bases from V and 0 bases from J, with 14 bases in between. This CDR3 region has 17 residues. CDR1 is LNHDA, CDR2 SQIVND, per germline (reference sequence). The CDR3 here is CASSISPQGPTNEKLFF. The CDR3 nucleotides read TGTGCCAGTAGTATCTCACCACAGGGCCCAACTAATGAAAAACTGTTTTTT.

The rearrangement uses TRBV7-2 and TRBJ2-5; 7 nucleotides match TRBD2. After removal of 2 bases from V and 5 bases from J, the junction contained 8 bases not matched to a gene. Looked up from germline, CDR1 is SGHTA and CDR2 is FQGNSA. The CDR3 consists of 15 residues. The CDR3 bases are TGTGCCAGCAGCTTACGGGCTAGCGGATGGGAGACCCAGTACTTC. Residues: CASSLRASGWETQYF.

This chain uses TRBV15 with TRBJ2-7; TRBD2 aligns across 10 bases. In germline, CDR1 is LNHNV, CDR2 YYDKDF (reference sequence). This CDR3 is built from 15 residues. V lost 1 base and J lost 5; bases outside the gene matches: 5. The CDR3: CATSRVTSGTHEQYF. The CDR3 nucleotides are TGTGCCACCAGCAGAGTCACTAGCGGGACCCACGAGCAGTACTTC.

The chain is built from TRBV7-9 and TRBJ2-3, with D possibly matching TRBD2 (6 bases). V lost 4 bases, J lost 2 bases, and 16 bases lay in between. The CDR3 runs 16 residues. From germline, CDR1 is SEHNR and CDR2 FQNEAQ (reference sequence). CDR3 loop: CASSSKRGEDTDTQYF. CDR3 DNA: TGTGCCAGCAGCTCCAAGCGCGGGGAGGACACAGATACGCAGTATTTT.

The CDR3: CASAEIGQSGELFF. CDR3 DNA: TGTGCCAGCGCCGAGATTGGACAGTCCGGGGAGCTGTTTTTT. The V and J genes are TRBV6-1 and TRBJ2-2; D possibly corresponds to TRBD1 (6 bases). Germline-derived CDR1 and CDR2 are MNHNS and SASEGT. Trimming left V 8 bases short and J 6 bases short, with 16 bases between. The CDR3 covers 14 residues.

The rearrangement uses TRBV7-3 and TRBJ2-1; 10 nucleotides agree with TRBD2. The CDR3 has 15 residues. Germline assignment: CDR1 SGHTA and CDR2 FQGTGA. V lost 2 bases and J lost 6; bases outside the gene matches: 4. The CDR3 spells CASSLGAGGSNEQFF. CDR3 nucleotides: TGTGCCAGCAGCTTAGGAGCGGGAGGGAGCAATGAGCAGTTCTTC.

The chain couples TRBV15 to TRBJ2-7; 9 positions agree with TRBD2. Germline V gene sequence: CDR1 LNHNV, CDR2 YYDKDF (reference sequence). There are 12 residues in the CDR3. With V trimmed by 5 bases and J by 6 bases, 2 bases remained unmatched. The chain's CDR3 is CATSRGRVEQYF. CDR3 DNA: TGTGCCACCAGCCGCGGGAGGGTCGAGCAGTACTTC.

The rearrangement uses TRBV11-2 and TRBJ1-3; 10 bases align to TRBD1. Germline V gene data show CDR1 as SGHAT and CDR2 as FQNNGV. This CDR3 is built from 16 residues. The junction had 3 bases not matched to a gene; V was cut back by 2 bases and J by 2 bases. CDR3 residues: CASSLMGTGAGNTIYF. CDR3 nucleotide sequence: TGTGCCAGCAGCTTAATGGGGACAGGGGCTGGAAACACCATATATTTT.

The chain employs TRBV2 and TRBJ2-1; TRBD2 matches 8 bases. The J segment lost 4 bases and the V segment lost 2 bases, leaving 4 bases of the junction unmatched. This CDR3 region has 15 residues. Looked up from germline, CDR1 is SNHLY and CDR2 is FYNNEI. Here the CDR3 DNA reads TGTGCCAGCAGTGAATGGAGCGGGAGTTACAATGAGCAGTTCTTC. Amino acid sequence: CASSEWSGSYNEQFF.

The chain couples TRBV5-4 to TRBJ2-7; D remains unclear. Germline CDR1 reads SGHNT; CDR2 reads YYREEE (reference sequence). The CDR3 has 17 amino acids. Trimming left V 0 bases short and J 2 bases short, with 18 bases between. CDR3 sequence reads: CASSLGGGYPSPYEQYF. CDR3 bases: TGTGCCAGCAGCTTGGGAGGCGGATACCCTTCTCCCTACGAGCAGTACTTC.

The V call is TRBV27, the J call TRBJ2-5; 8 nucleotides agree with TRBD1. The CDR3 totals 14 residues. J was trimmed by 7 bases and V by 4 bases; bases with no gene match: 8. Germline CDR1 reads MNHEY; CDR2 reads SMNVEV (reference sequence). DNA of the CDR3: TGTGCCAGCAGTTCAGACAGGGGAGGATGGACCCAGTACTTC. Translating gives CASSSDRGGWTQYF.

This chain links TRBV28 with TRBJ1-2; 8 nucleotides line up with TRBD1. The junction had 8 bases not matched to a gene; V was cut back by 3 bases and J by 5 bases. From germline, CDR1 is MDHEN and CDR2 SYDVKM. The CDR3 extends over 15 amino acids. Here the CDR3 reads CASSLFDRGWYGYTF. The CDR3 region has the DNA TGTGCCAGCAGTTTGTTCGACAGGGGATGGTATGGCTACACCTTC.

A single count supports this clone. Written as DNA, the CDR3 is TGTGCCAGTAGTATTTCAACGGGCGAGCAGTACTTC. This translates into CASSISTGEQYF. The V and J genes are TRBV19 and TRBJ2-7; D gene ambiguous. CDR3 length: 12 residues. Trimming pared 3 bases from V and 6 bases from J, leaving 9 bases between. Germline CDR1 is LNHDA and CDR2 is SQIVND (reference sequence).

This clone showed up just once. This sequence joins TRBV5-5 and TRBJ1-5; a possible D gene is TRBD1 (5 bases). Per the germline V gene, CDR1 is SGHKS and CDR2 is YYEKEE (reference sequence). CDR3 size: 16 residues. With 4 bases removed from V and 0 bases from J, the gap between germline ends came to 14 bases. The CDR3 here is CASSRSPGNSNQPQHF. CDR3 nucleotides: TGTGCCAGCAGCCGATCACCAGGGAATAGCAATCAGCCCCAGCATTTT.

Note on this clone: Additional DNA sequences in this sample encode the identical CDR3. The chain has TRBV11-2 and TRBJ2-5; a weak D match, TRBD2 (5 bases). V gave up 3 bases and J gave up 2 bases, with 7 bases separating them. Germline V gene data show CDR1 as SGHAT and CDR2 as FQNNGV. The CDR3 is 13 residues long. CDR3 DNA sequence: TGTGCCAGCAGCTTGGACTCGCAAGAGACCCAGTACTTC. Translating gives CASSLDSQETQYF. The full variable domain, completed using reference TRBV11-2 and TRBJ2-5, is EAGVAQSPRYKIIEKRQSVAFWCNPISGHATLYWYQQILGQGPKLLIQFQNNGVVDDSQLPKDRFSAERLKGVDSTLKIQPAKLEDSAVYLCASSLDSQETQYFGPGTRLLVL.